This paragraph covers one T cell receptor (beta chain) sequence. These data come from a study of OX40 agonist ivuxolimab in advanced cancers. Sequenced by immunoSEQ multiplex PCR; TCRdb stores in-frame clones only, minus some. The sample records around 77,000 clones, roughly nine tenths being singletons. Germline assignment: CDR1 SEHNR and CDR2 FQNEAQ (reference sequence). V lost 5 bases, J lost 0 bases, and 14 bases lay in between. The CDR3 is made up of 16 amino acids. The TCR comes from an adult with an advanced solid tumor such as melanoma, head and neck, liver or kidney cancer. Here the sequenced sample was CD4+ or CD8+ T cells sorted from blood, taken in a trial of the OX40 agonist ivuxolimab. The chain joins TRBV7-9 to TRBJ1-3; D not certain. CDR3 protein: CASSLMGSNSGNTIYF. The CDR3 nucleotides are TGTGCCAGCAGCCTCATGGGAAGTAACTCTGGAAACACCATATATTTT.